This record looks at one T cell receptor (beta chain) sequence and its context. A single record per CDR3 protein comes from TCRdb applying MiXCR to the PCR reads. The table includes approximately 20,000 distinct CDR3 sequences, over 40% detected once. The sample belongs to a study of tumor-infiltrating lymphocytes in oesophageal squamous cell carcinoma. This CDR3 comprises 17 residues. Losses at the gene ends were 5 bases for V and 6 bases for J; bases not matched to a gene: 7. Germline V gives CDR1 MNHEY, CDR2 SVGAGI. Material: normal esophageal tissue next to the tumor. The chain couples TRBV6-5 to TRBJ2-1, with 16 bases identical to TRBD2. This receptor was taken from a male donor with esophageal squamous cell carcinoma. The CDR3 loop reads CASSAGLAGGPGNEQFF. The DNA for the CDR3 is TGTGCCAGCAGTGCGGGACTAGCGGGAGGGCCCGGCAATGAGCAGTTCTTC.